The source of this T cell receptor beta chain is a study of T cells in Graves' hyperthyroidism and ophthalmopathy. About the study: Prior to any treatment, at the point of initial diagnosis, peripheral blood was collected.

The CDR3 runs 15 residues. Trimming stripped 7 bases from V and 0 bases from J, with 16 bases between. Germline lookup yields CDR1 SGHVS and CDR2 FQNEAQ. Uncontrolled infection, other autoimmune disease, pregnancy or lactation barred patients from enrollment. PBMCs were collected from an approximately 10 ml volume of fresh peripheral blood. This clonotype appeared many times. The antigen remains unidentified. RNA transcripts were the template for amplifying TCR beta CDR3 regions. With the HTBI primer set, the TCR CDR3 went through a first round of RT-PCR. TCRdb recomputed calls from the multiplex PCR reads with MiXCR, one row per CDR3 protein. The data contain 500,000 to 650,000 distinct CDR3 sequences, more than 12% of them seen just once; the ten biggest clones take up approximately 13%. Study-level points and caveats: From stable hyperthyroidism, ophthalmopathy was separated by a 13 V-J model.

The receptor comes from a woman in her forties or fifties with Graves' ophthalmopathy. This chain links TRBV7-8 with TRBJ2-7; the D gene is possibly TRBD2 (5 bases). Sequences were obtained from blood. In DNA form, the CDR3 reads TGTGCCAGCACCCCTCGATCGGGGATCTCCTACGAGCAGTACTTC. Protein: CASTPRSGISYEQYF.